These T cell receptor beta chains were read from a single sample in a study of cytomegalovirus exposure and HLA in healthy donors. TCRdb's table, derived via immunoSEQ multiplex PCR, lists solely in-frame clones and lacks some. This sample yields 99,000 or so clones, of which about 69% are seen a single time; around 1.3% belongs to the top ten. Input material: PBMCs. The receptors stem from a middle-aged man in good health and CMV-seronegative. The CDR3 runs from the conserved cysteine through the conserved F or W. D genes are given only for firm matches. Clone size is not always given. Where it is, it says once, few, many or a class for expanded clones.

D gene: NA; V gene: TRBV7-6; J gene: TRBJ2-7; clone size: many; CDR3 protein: CASSSLRTGKGEQYF; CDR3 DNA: TGTGCCAGCAGCTCTCTTCGGACTGGGAAGGGCGAGCAGTACTTC
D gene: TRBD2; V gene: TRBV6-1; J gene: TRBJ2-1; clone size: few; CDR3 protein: CASSRGTSGYNEQFF; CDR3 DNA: TGTGCCAGCAGTCGCGGGACTAGCGGTTACAATGAGCAGTTCTTC
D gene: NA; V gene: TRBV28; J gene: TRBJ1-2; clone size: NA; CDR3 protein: CASSASGTLSGYTF; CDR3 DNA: TGTGCCAGCAGTGCCTCCGGGACACTTAGTGGCTACACCTTC
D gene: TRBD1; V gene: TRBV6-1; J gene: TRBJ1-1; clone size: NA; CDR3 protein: CASPRPGTGGTEAFF; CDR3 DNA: TGTGCCAGCCCTCGTCCCGGGACAGGGGGGACTGAAGCTTTCTTT
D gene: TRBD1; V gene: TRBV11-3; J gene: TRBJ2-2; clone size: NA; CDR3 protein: CASSSEPGQGVTGELFF; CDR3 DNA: TGTGCCAGCAGCTCCGAACCGGGACAGGGTGTCACCGGGGAGCTGTTTTTT
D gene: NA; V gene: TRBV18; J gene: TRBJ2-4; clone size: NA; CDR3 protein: CASSQGQSKNIQYF; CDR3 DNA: TGTGCCAGCTCCCAGGGTCAGTCCAAAAACATTCAGTACTTC
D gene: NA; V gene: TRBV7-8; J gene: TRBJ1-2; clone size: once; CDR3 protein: CASSHDRSYGYTF; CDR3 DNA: TGTGCCAGCAGCCATGACAGGAGCTATGGCTACACCTTC
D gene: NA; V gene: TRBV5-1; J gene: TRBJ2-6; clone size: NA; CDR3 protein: CASSFPRAGANVLTF; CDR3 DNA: TGCGCCAGCAGCTTTCCCAGGGCTGGGGCCAACGTCCTGACTTTC
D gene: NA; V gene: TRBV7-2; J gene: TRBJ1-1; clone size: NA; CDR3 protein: CASSFNPDRNEAFF; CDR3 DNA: TGTGCCAGCAGCTTCAACCCGGACAGAAATGAAGCTTTCTTT
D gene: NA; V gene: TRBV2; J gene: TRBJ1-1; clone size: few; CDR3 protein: CASRANRQSEAFF; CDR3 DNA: TGTGCCAGCAGGGCCAACCGACAGTCTGAAGCTTTCTTT
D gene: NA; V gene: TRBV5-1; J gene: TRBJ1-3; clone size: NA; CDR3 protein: CASSSSGVDYDTIYF; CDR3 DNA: TGCGCCAGCAGCTCGTCAGGGGTGGATTATGACACCATATATTTT
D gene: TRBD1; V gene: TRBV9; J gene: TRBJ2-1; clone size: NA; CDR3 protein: CASSTQTGLNEQFF; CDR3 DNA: TGTGCCAGCAGCACACAGACAGGGTTGAATGAGCAGTTCTTC
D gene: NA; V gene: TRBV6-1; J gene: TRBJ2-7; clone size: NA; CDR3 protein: CASSITYEQYF; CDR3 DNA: TGTGCCAGCAGTATAACCTACGAGCAGTACTTC
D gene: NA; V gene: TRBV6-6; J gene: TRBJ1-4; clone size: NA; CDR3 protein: CASSSDRRTNEKLFF; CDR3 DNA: TGTGCCAGCAGTTCCGACAGGAGAACTAATGAAAAACTGTTTTTT
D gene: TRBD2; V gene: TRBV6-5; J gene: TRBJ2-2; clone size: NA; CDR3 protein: CASSRGGGDTGELFF; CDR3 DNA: TGTGCCAGCAGTCGGGGGGGCGGGGACACCGGGGAGCTGTTTTTT
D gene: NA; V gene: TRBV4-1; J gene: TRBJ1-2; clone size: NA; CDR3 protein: CASSQVGGYTF; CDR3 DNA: TGCGCCAGCAGCCAAGTGGGCGGCTACACCTTC
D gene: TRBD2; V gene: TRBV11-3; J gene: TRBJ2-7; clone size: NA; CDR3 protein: CASSRTSGYEQYF; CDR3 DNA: TGTGCCAGCAGCCGGACTAGCGGCTACGAGCAGTACTTC
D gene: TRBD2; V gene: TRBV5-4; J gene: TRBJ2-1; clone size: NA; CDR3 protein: CASTGGISYNEQFF; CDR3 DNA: TGTGCCAGCACCGGGGGGATCTCCTACAATGAGCAGTTCTTC
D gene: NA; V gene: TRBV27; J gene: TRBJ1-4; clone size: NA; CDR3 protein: CAIPRGGGEKLFF; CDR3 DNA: TGTGCCATACCTCGGGGGGGAGGGGAAAAACTGTTTTTT
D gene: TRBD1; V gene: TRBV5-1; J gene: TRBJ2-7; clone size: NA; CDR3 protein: CASSEGQGVEQYF; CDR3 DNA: TGCGCCAGCAGCGAGGGACAGGGAGTCGAGCAGTACTTC
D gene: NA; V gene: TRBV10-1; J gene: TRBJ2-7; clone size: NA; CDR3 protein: CASSEGRVREQYF; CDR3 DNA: TGCGCCAGCAGTGAAGGCAGGGTGAGGGAGCAGTACTTC
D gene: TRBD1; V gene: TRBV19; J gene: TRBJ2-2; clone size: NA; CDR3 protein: CATRDRGDTGELFF; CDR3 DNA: TGTGCCACCCGGGACAGGGGGGACACCGGGGAGCTGTTTTTT
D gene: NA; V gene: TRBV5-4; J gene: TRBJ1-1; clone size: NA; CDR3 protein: CASSLKKGGSTEAFF; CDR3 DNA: TGTGCCAGCAGCTTGAAAAAGGGGGGGAGCACTGAAGCTTTCTTT
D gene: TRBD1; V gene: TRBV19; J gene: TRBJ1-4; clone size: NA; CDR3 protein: CASRTGATNEKLFF; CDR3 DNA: TGTGCCAGTAGGACAGGGGCAACTAATGAAAAACTGTTTTTT
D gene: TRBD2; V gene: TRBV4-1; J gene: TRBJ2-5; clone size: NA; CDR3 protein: CASSHGGEETQYF; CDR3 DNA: TGCGCCAGCAGCCACGGGGGGGAGGAGACCCAGTACTTC
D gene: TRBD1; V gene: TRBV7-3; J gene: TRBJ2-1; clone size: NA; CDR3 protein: CASSPQAGGYNEQFF; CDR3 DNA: TGTGCCAGCAGCCCCCAGGCAGGGGGCTACAATGAGCAGTTCTTC
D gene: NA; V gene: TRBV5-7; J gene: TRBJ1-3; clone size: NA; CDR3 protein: CASSLGGLSGNTIYF; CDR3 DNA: TGTGCCAGCAGCTTGGGTGGGCTCTCTGGAAACACCATATATTTT
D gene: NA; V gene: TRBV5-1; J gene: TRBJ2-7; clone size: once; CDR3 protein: CASSLGDTLGSSYEQYF; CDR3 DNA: TGCGCCAGCAGCTTGGGAGACACTTTAGGGAGCTCCTACGAGCAGTACTTC
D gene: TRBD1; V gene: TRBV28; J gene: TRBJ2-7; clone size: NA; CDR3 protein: CASWTGQYEQYF; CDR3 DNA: TGTGCCAGCTGGACAGGGCAATACGAGCAGTACTTC
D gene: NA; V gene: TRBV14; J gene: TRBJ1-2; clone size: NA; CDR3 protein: CASSQEKQVAYGYTF; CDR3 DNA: TGTGCCAGCAGCCAAGAAAAACAGGTAGCCTATGGCTACACCTTC
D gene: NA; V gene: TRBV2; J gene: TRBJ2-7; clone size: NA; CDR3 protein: CASSSLGKQYF; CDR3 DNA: TGTGCCAGCAGCTCCCTGGGCAAGCAGTACTTC
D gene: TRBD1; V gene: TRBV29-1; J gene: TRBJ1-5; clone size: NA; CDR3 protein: CSVGSGGYQPQHF; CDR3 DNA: TGCAGCGTTGGGTCAGGGGGGTATCAGCCCCAGCATTTT
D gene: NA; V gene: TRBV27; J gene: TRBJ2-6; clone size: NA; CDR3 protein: CASSLSRQHSGANVLTF; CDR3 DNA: TGTGCCAGCAGTTTATCTAGACAGCATTCTGGGGCCAACGTCCTGACTTTC
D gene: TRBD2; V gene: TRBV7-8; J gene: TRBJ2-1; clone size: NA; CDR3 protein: CASSPKRESSYNEQFF; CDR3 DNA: TGTGCCAGCAGCCCTAAGCGGGAAAGCTCCTACAATGAGCAGTTCTTC
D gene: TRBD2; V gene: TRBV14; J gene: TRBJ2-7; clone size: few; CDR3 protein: CASSQAPGGSYEQYF; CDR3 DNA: TGTGCCAGCAGCCAAGCTCCGGGCGGGAGTTACGAGCAGTACTTC
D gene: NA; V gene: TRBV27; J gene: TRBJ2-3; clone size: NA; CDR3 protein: CASSLSTGKSTQYF; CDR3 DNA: TGTGCCAGCAGTTTATCAACGGGGAAAAGTACGCAGTATTTT
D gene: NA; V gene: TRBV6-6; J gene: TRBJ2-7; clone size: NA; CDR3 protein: CASSYSGGNYEQYF; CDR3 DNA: TGTGCCAGCAGTTACTCGGGGGGTAACTACGAGCAGTACTTC
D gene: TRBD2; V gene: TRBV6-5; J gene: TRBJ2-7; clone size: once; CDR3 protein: CASSRGLAVYEQYF; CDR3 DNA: TGTGCCAGCAGTCGGGGACTAGCAGTCTACGAGCAGTACTTC
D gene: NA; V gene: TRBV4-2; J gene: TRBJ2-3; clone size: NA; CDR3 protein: CASSQDLRGGHTDTQYF; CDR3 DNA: TGTGCCAGCAGCCAAGATCTCCGCGGGGGACATACAGATACGCAGTATTTT
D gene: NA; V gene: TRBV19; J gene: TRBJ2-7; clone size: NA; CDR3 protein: CASSIPGTDTYEQYF; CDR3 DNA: TGTGCCAGTAGTATCCCGGGAACTGATACCTACGAGCAGTACTTC
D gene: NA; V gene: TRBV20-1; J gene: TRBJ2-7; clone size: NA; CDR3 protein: CSASVGPEQYF; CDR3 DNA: TGCAGTGCTAGTGTGGGGCCCGAGCAGTACTTC
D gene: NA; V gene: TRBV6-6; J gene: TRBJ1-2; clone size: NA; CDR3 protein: CASGDGQPRPDGYTF; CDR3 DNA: TGTGCCAGCGGAGACGGACAGCCCCGGCCCGACGGCTACACCTTC
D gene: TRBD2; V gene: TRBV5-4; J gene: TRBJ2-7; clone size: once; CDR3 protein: CASTKTGVAGTYEQYF; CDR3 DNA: TGTGCCAGCACTAAAACCGGGGTAGCGGGAACCTACGAGCAGTACTTC
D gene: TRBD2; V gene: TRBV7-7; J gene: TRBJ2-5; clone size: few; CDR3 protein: CASSLGEVSGGTAVQETQYF; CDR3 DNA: TGTGCTAGCAGCTTAGGCGAGGTTAGCGGGGGCACTGCTGTCCAAGAGACCCAGTACTTC
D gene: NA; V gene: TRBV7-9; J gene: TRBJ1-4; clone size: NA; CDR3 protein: CASSPPYNGGYEKLFF; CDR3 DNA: TGTGCCAGCAGCCCTCCCTACAATGGGGGGTATGAAAAACTGTTTTTT
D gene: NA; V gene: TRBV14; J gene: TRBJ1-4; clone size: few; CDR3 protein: CASSHSGQINEKLFF; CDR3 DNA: TGTGCCAGCAGCCACTCAGGGCAAATTAATGAAAAACTGTTTTTT
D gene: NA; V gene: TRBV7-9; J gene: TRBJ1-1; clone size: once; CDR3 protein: CASSLALPGGEAFF; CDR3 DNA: TGTGCCAGCAGCTTGGCACTCCCGGGGGGTGAAGCTTTCTTT
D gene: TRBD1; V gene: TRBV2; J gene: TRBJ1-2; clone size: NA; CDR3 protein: CASSVPETGIFYGYTF; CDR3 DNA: TGTGCCAGCAGTGTGCCTGAGACAGGGATCTTCTATGGCTACACCTTC
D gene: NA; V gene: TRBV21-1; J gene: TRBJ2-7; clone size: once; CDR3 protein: CASSNWGLAGVRYEQYF; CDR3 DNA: TGTGCCAGCAGCAACTGGGGACTAGCGGGAGTGAGGTACGAGCAGTACTTC
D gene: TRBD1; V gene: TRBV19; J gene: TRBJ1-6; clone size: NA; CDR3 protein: CASKGDRGYSPLHF; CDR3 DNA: TGTGCCAGTAAGGGTGACAGGGGATATTCACCCCTCCACTTT
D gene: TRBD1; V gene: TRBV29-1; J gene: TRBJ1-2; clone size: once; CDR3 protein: CSGLDRGQNYGYTF; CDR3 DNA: TGCAGCGGATTAGACAGGGGCCAAAACTATGGCTACACCTTC
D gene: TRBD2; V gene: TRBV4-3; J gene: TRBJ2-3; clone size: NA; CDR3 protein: CASSRQRGAPDTQYF; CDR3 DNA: TGCGCCAGCAGCCGCCAGCGGGGGGCCCCAGATACGCAGTATTTT
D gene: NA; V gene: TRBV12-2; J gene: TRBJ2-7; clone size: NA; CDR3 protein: CASRFRNGGQTTKGPYF; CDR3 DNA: TGTGCAAGTCGCTTTAGGAACGGCGGGCAGACCACAAAAGGGCCGTACTTC
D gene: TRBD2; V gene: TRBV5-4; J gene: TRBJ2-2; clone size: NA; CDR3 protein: CASSGGGTGELFF; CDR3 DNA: TGTGCCAGCAGTGGGGGGGGGACCGGGGAGCTGTTTTTT